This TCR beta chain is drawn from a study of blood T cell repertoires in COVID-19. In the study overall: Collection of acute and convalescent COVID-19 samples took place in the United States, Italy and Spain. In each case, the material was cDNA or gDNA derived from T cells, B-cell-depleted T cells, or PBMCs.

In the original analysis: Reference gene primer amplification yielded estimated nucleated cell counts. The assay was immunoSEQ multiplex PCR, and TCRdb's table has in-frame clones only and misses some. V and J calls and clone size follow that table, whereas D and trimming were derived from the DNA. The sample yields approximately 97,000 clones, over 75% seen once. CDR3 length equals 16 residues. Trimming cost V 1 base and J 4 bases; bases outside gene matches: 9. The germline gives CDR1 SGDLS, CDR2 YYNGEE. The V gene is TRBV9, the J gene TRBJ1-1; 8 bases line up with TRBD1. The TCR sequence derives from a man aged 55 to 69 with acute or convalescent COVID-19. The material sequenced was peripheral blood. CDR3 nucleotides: TGTGCCAGCAGCGTAAATCAGGGGGCACGGACCACTGAAGCTTTCTTT. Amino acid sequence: CASSVNQGARTTEAFF.